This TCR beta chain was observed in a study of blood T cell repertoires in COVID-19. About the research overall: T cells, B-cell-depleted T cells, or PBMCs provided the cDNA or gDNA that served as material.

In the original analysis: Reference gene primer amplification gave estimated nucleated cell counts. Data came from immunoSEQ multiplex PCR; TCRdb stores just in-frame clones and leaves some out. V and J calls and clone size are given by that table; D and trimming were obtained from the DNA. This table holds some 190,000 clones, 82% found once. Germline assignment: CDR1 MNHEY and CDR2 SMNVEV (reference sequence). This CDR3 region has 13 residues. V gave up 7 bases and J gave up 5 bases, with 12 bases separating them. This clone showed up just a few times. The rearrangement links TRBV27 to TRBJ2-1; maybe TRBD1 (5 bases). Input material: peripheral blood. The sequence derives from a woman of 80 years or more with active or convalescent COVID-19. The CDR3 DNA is TGTGCCAGCATGGGGCTCCTGGACAATGAGCAGTTCTTC. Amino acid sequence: CASMGLLDNEQFF.